Described below is a single T cell receptor (beta chain) sequence and its context. Its antigen is currently unknown. The data belong to a study of shared clonotypes between healthy human individuals. Everyone who donated was a Caucasian adult who lived in Nashville, Tennessee. The repertoire was sequenced with immunoSEQ multiplex PCR; TCRdb's copy has only in-frame clones and lacks some. The repertoire holds approximately 720,000 clones, with about three quarters as singletons. General study points: Clonotypes shared by all four donors outscored non-shared clonotypes in generation probability.

Germline V CDR1 and CDR2: LNHDA, SQIVND (reference sequence). V was trimmed by 2 bases and J by 0 bases, leaving 10 bases between them. The CDR3 totals 16 residues. The sequence was obtained from a woman aged 25 to 39 in good health. This chain uses TRBV19 with TRBJ2-2; the D is unclear. Sequenced sample: memory CD4+ T cells sorted from blood. Indicated subset: CD45RA-negative fraction. CDR3 loop: CASSILGRTNTGELFF. The CDR3 DNA reads as TGTGCCAGTAGTATATTAGGACGAACGAACACCGGGGAGCTGTTTTTT.